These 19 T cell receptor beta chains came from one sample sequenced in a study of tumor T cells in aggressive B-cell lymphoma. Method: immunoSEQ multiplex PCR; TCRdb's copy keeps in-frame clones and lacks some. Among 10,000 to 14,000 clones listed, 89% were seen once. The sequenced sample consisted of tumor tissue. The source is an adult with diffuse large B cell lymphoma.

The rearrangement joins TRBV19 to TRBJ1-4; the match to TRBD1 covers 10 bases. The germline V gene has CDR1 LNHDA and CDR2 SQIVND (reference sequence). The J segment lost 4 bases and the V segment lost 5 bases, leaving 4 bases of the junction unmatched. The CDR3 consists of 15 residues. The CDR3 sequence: CASSGTGVRNEKLFF. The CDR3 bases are TGTGCCAGTAGTGGGACAGGGGTACGTAATGAAAAACTGTTTTTT.

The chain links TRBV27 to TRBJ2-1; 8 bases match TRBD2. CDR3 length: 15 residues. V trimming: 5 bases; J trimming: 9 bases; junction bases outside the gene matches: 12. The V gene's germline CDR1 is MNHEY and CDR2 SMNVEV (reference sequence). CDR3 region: CASSLQLAVLSEQFF. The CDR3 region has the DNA TGTGCCAGCAGTCTCCAACTAGCGGTTCTCTCTGAGCAGTTCTTC.

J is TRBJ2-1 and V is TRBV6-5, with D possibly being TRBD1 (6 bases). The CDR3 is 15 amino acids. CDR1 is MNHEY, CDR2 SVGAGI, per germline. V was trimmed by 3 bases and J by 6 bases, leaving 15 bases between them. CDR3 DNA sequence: TGTGCCAGCAGTTATCGCAGGGGCGCGATCAATGAGCAGTTCTTC. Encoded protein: CASSYRRGAINEQFF.

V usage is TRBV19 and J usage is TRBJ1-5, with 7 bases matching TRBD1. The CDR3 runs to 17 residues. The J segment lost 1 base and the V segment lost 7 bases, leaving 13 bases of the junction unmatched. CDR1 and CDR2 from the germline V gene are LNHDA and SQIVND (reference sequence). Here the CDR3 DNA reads TGTGCCAGTATTGAGACAGGGACATTAGGGAGCAATCAGCCCCAGCATTTT. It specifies CASIETGTLGSNQPQHF.

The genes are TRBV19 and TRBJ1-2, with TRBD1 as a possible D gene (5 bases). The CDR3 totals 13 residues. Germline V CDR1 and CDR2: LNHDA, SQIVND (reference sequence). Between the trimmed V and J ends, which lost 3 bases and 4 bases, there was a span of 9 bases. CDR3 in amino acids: CASSIGGTYGYTF. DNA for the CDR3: TGTGCCAGTAGTATTGGGGGGACCTATGGCTACACCTTC.

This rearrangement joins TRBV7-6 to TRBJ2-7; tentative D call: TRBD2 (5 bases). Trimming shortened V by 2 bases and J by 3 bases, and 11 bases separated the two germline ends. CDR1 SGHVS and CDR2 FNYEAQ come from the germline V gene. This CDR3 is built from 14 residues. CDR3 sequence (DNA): TGTGCCAGCAGCTTAACGGGAACCATCTACGAGCAGTACTTC. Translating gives CASSLTGTIYEQYF.

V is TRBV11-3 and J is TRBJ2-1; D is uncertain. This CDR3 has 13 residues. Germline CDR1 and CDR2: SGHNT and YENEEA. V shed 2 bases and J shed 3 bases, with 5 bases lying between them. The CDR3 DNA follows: TGTGCCAGCAGCTTAACAGACTACAATGAGCAGTTCTTC. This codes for CASSLTDYNEQFF.

CDR3 nucleotide sequence: TGCGCCAGCAGGGGACAGGGGGAGGAGTACTTC. It yields the protein CASRGQGEEYF. V usage is TRBV5-1 and J usage is TRBJ2-7, with TRBD1 identical over 11 bases. Germline CDR1 reads SGHRS; CDR2 reads YFSETQ. V shed 5 bases, J shed 11 bases, and the junction held 3 bases outside the gene matches. CDR3 length equals 11 residues.

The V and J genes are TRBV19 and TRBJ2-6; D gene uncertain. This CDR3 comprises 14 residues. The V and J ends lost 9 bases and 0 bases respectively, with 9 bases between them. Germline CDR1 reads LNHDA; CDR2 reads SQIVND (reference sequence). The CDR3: CASTKSSGANVLTF. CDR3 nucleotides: TGTGCCAGCACTAAGAGCTCTGGGGCCAACGTCCTGACTTTC.

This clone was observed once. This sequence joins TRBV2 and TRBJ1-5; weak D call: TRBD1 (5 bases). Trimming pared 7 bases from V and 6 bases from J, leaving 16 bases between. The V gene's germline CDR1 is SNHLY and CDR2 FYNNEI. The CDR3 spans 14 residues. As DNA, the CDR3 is TGTGCCAGCACGGAAGCAGGGAGTCGTCAGCCCCAGCATTTT. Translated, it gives CASTEAGSRQPQHF.

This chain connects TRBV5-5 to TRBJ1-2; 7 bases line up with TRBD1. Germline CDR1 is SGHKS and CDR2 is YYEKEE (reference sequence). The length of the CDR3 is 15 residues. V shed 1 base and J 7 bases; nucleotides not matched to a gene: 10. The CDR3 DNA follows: TGTGCCAGCAGCTTGTCTCGACAGGGATCTGGTGGCTACACCTTC. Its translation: CASSLSRQGSGGYTF.

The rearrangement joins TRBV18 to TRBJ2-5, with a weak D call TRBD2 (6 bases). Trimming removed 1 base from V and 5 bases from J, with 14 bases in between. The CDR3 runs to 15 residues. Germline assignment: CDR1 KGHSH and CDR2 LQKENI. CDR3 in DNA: TGTGCCAGCTCACCACGGGCGGGATCTGGGGAGACCCAGTACTTC. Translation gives CASSPRAGSGETQYF.

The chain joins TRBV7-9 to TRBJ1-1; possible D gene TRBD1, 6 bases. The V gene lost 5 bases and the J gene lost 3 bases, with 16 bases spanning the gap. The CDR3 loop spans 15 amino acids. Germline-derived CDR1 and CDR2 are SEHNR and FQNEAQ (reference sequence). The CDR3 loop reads CASSLQGGGYTEAFF. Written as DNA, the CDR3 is TGTGCCAGCAGCCTGCAAGGGGGGGGCTACACTGAAGCTTTCTTT. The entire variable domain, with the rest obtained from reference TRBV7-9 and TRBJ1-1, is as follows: DTGVSQNPRHKITKRGQNVTFRCDPISEHNRLYWYRQTLGQGPEFLTYFQNEAQLEKSRLLSDRFSAERPKGSFSTLEIQRTEQGDSAMYLCASSLQGGGYTEAFFGQGTRLTVV.

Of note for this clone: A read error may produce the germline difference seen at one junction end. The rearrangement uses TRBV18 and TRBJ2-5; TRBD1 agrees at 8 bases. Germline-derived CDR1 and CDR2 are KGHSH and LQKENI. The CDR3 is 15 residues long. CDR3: CASSLGQGVKEAQYF. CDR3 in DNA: TGTGCCAGCTCCCTTGGACAGGGAGTGAAAGAGGCCCAGTACTTC.

The CDR3 bases are TGTGCCATCAGTGAGACAGGGGCGGATGGCTACACCTTC. Protein: CAISETGADGYTF. The chain has TRBV10-3 and TRBJ1-2, with 7 nucleotides matching TRBD1. V trimming: 2 bases; J trimming: 6 bases; junction bases outside the gene matches: 3. Germline lookup yields CDR1 ENHRY and CDR2 SYGVKD. The CDR3 spans 13 residues.

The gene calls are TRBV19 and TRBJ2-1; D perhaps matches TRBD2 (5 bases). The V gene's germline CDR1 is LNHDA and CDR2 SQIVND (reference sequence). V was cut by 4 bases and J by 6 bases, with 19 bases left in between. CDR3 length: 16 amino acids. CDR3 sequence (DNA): TGTGCCAGTAGTAGGGAACGGGGAGTCTCGGGCAATGAGCAGTTCTTC. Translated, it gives CASSRERGVSGNEQFF.

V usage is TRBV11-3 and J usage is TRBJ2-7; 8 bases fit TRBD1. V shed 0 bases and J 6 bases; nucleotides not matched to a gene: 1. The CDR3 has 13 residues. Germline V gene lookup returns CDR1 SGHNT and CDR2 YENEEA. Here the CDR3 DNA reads TGTGCCAGCAGCTTAGACGGACAGGGCGAGCAGTACTTC. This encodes CASSLDGQGEQYF.

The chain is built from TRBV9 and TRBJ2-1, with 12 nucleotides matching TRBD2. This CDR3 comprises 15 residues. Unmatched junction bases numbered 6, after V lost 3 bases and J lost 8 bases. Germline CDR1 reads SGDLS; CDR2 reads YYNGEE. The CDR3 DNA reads TGTGCCAGCAGCGCTAGCGGGAGGGCCGTAGATGAGCAGTTCTTC. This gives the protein CASSASGRAVDEQFF.

The CDR3 region is CATSSYYTGGSSYEQYF. In DNA form, the CDR3 reads TGTGCCACCAGCAGCTACTATACAGGGGGATCCTCCTACGAGCAGTACTTC. The chain couples TRBV15 to TRBJ2-7, with 8 bases identical to TRBD1. This CDR3 comprises 17 residues. The V segment lost 3 bases and the J segment 0 bases; nucleotides outside the gene matches: 10. CDR1 and CDR2 from the germline V gene are LNHNV and YYDKDF (reference sequence).